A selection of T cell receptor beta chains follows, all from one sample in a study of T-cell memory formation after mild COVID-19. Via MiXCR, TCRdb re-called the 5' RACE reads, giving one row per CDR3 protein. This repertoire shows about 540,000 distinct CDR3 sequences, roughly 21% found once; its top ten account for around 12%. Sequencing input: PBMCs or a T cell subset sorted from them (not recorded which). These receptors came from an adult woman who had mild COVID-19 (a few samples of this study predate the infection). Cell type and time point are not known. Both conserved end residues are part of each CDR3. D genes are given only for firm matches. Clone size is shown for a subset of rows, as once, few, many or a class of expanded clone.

CDR3 DNA: TGTGCCAGCAGTTCCTTCGGGACAGGACTTACCTACGAGCAGTACTTC
CDR3 protein: CASSSFGTGLTYEQYF
V gene: TRBV12-3/TRBV12-4
clone size: NA
J gene: TRBJ2-7
D gene: TRBD1

CDR3 DNA: TGTGCCAGAAGCTTAAGGCCCTCAGAGGCGGGAGGGTACAATGAGCAGTTCTTC
CDR3 protein: CARSLRPSEAGGYNEQFF
V gene: TRBV5-3
clone size: many
J gene: TRBJ2-1
D gene: TRBD2

CDR3 DNA: TGCAGTGCTAGAGTTTCGGGAGCGAAAGATGAGCAGTTCTTC
CDR3 protein: CSARVSGAKDEQFF
V gene: TRBV20-1
clone size: few
J gene: TRBJ2-1
D gene: NA

CDR3 DNA: TGTGCCACCAGTGATACCGGGACGCCGACAGATACGCAGTATTTT
CDR3 protein: CATSDTGTPTDTQYF
V gene: TRBV24-1
clone size: few
J gene: TRBJ2-3
D gene: NA

CDR3 DNA: TGCAGTGCACCCCCAGAGAACACTGAAGCTTTCTTT
CDR3 protein: CSAPPENTEAFF
V gene: TRBV20-1
clone size: NA
J gene: TRBJ1-1
D gene: NA

CDR3 DNA: TGCGCCAGCAGCCAAGATCAGGTCCGGGAGATCGGGACAGATACGCAGTATTTT
CDR3 protein: CASSQDQVREIGTDTQYF
V gene: TRBV4-3
clone size: few
J gene: TRBJ2-3
D gene: NA

CDR3 DNA: TGCGCCAGCAGCCCGATGACAGGGGGCGCGAACACTGAAGCTTTCTTT
CDR3 protein: CASSPMTGGANTEAFF
V gene: TRBV4-1
clone size: NA
J gene: TRBJ1-1
D gene: TRBD1

CDR3 DNA: TGTGCCAGCAGCTCGGACTACCAAGAGACCCAGTACTTC
CDR3 protein: CASSSDYQETQYF
V gene: TRBV7-7
clone size: few
J gene: TRBJ2-5
D gene: NA

CDR3 DNA: TGTGCCAGCAGCCTATGGGAGACGGGGGGGTATGGCTACACCTTC
CDR3 protein: CASSLWETGGYGYTF
V gene: TRBV9
clone size: few
J gene: TRBJ1-2
D gene: NA

CDR3 DNA: TGTGCCAGCAGCTTAGGAGGACTAGCGGGAGCAGGCGATACGCAGTATTTT
CDR3 protein: CASSLGGLAGAGDTQYF
V gene: TRBV7-2
clone size: few
J gene: TRBJ2-3
D gene: TRBD2

CDR3 DNA: TGTGCCAGCAGCTTAGGGGACAGGACCAAAACCGGGGAGCTGTTTTTT
CDR3 protein: CASSLGDRTKTGELFF
V gene: TRBV7-2
clone size: NA
J gene: TRBJ2-2
D gene: TRBD1

CDR3 DNA: TGTGCCAGCAGTTTCTGGACACTAACAACCTCGAACACTGAAGCTTTCTTT
CDR3 protein: CASSFWTLTTSNTEAFF
V gene: TRBV12-3/TRBV12-4
clone size: many
J gene: TRBJ1-1
D gene: NA

CDR3 DNA: TGTGCCAGCAGCCAATCGGGGATTCAGACCCAGTACTTC
CDR3 protein: CASSQSGIQTQYF
V gene: TRBV3-1
clone size: NA
J gene: TRBJ2-5
D gene: NA

CDR3 DNA: TGTGCCAGCCAGGACCAGGCAGTAGAAAAACTGTTTTTT
CDR3 protein: CASQDQAVEKLFF
V gene: TRBV18
clone size: few
J gene: TRBJ1-4
D gene: NA

CDR3 DNA: TGTGCCTGGAGCACTGGCACCGGGGAGCTGTTTTTT
CDR3 protein: CAWSTGTGELFF
V gene: TRBV30
clone size: few
J gene: TRBJ2-2
D gene: NA

CDR3 DNA: TGTGCCAGCAGTTACTCCGACAGGGGGCCCCAAGAGACCCAGTACTTC
CDR3 protein: CASSYSDRGPQETQYF
V gene: TRBV6-5
clone size: few
J gene: TRBJ2-5
D gene: TRBD1

CDR3 DNA: TGTGCCAGCAGTTCCCCGGGACAGTACTATGGCTACACCTTC
CDR3 protein: CASSSPGQYYGYTF
V gene: TRBV12-3/TRBV12-4
clone size: NA
J gene: TRBJ1-2
D gene: TRBD1

CDR3 DNA: TGTGCCAGCAGCCAAGATTCGGTGGGGGTACTAGCGATAAACAATGAGCAGTTCTTC
CDR3 protein: CASSQDSVGVLAINNEQFF
V gene: TRBV3-1
clone size: few
J gene: TRBJ2-1
D gene: TRBD2

CDR3 DNA: TGTGCCAGCAGTTACTCTGGCGGTACCATCATGAACACTGAAGCTTTCTTT
CDR3 protein: CASSYSGGTIMNTEAFF
V gene: TRBV6-2/TRBV6-3
clone size: NA
J gene: TRBJ1-1
D gene: NA

CDR3 DNA: TGTGCCAGCAGCTCAGACAGGGCGGAGAACACTGAAGCTTTCTTT
CDR3 protein: CASSSDRAENTEAFF
V gene: TRBV5-6
clone size: NA
J gene: TRBJ1-1
D gene: TRBD1

CDR3 DNA: TGCAGCGTTCGGCAGGTTCTCGTCCACGAGCAGTACTTC
CDR3 protein: CSVRQVLVHEQYF
V gene: TRBV29-1
clone size: few
J gene: TRBJ2-7
D gene: NA

CDR3 DNA: TGCAGTGCTAGCGATAGCGGGGGCTATGAGCAGTTCTTC
CDR3 protein: CSASDSGGYEQFF
V gene: TRBV20-1
clone size: many
J gene: TRBJ2-1
D gene: TRBD2

CDR3 DNA: TGCGCCAGCAGCCAAGAACCCGCGGGGTCGAACACCGGGGAGCTGTTTTTT
CDR3 protein: CASSQEPAGSNTGELFF
V gene: TRBV4-3
clone size: few
J gene: TRBJ2-2
D gene: NA

CDR3 DNA: TGTGCCAGCTCACCCCAGGGACTAGCGGGAGGCTCCTACAATGAGCAGTTCTTC
CDR3 protein: CASSPQGLAGGSYNEQFF
V gene: TRBV18
clone size: few
J gene: TRBJ2-1
D gene: TRBD2

CDR3 DNA: TGTGCCAGCAGTTACTCGACGCCCCAATTACCTCTTTTAACCTACAATGAGCAGTTCTTC
CDR3 protein: CASSYSTPQLPLLTYNEQFF
V gene: TRBV6-5
clone size: few
J gene: TRBJ2-1
D gene: NA

CDR3 DNA: TGTGCCAGTACCCCCCCTTGGGGGGAGACCAATGAGCAGTTCTTC
CDR3 protein: CASTPPWGETNEQFF
V gene: TRBV7-8
clone size: many
J gene: TRBJ2-1
D gene: NA

CDR3 DNA: TGTGCCAGCAGTTTCGACAGGGTGAATCAGCCCCAGCATTTT
CDR3 protein: CASSFDRVNQPQHF
V gene: TRBV27
clone size: NA
J gene: TRBJ1-5
D gene: TRBD1

CDR3 DNA: TGTGCCAGCAGTGTCGCCGGGACAGGGGTCGAAGATACGCAGTATTTT
CDR3 protein: CASSVAGTGVEDTQYF
V gene: TRBV12-3/TRBV12-4
clone size: few
J gene: TRBJ2-3
D gene: TRBD1

CDR3 DNA: TGTGCCAGCAGCTTTCAGGGCGTGGGGGAGCAGTACTTC
CDR3 protein: CASSFQGVGEQYF
V gene: TRBV7-2
clone size: few
J gene: TRBJ2-7
D gene: NA

CDR3 DNA: TGTGCCAGCAGTGTATCGTACTACGGATCCTACGAGCAGTACTTC
CDR3 protein: CASSVSYYGSYEQYF
V gene: TRBV7-2
clone size: NA
J gene: TRBJ2-7
D gene: NA

CDR3 DNA: TGTGCCAGCAGCTCTCTGACAGGCCCTGGGGCCAACGTCCTGACTTTC
CDR3 protein: CASSSLTGPGANVLTF
V gene: TRBV11-2
clone size: NA
J gene: TRBJ2-6
D gene: NA

CDR3 DNA: TGTGCCAGCAGTGAACTCGTGAGCGTTCGGGATACGCAGTATTTT
CDR3 protein: CASSELVSVRDTQYF
V gene: TRBV6-1
clone size: NA
J gene: TRBJ2-3
D gene: NA

CDR3 DNA: TGTGCCAGCAGCTTGAGTAACAGGGATTACAACTATGGCTACACCTTC
CDR3 protein: CASSLSNRDYNYGYTF
V gene: TRBV4-2
clone size: NA
J gene: TRBJ1-2
D gene: NA

CDR3 DNA: TGTGCCAGCAGCAGGGACCGTTTGGCCAACCAAGAGACCCAGTACTTC
CDR3 protein: CASSRDRLANQETQYF
V gene: TRBV21-1
clone size: NA
J gene: TRBJ2-5
D gene: NA

CDR3 DNA: TGCGCCAGCAGCCAAGATATAGAGGGAAGGACGGCGCAGACTTCCTACGAGCAGTACTTC
CDR3 protein: CASSQDIEGRTAQTSYEQYF
V gene: TRBV4-3
clone size: few
J gene: TRBJ2-7
D gene: NA

CDR3 DNA: TGTGCCAGCAGCCTCTATTCGACAGGAGCCTACGAGCAGTACTTC
CDR3 protein: CASSLYSTGAYEQYF
V gene: TRBV12-3/TRBV12-4
clone size: few
J gene: TRBJ2-7
D gene: NA

CDR3 DNA: TGCAGCGTTGGGGTGGGGCGAGAGGCCCTCCACTTT
CDR3 protein: CSVGVGREALHF
V gene: TRBV29-1
clone size: NA
J gene: TRBJ1-6
D gene: NA

CDR3 DNA: TGTGCCAGCAGGAAAACAGGGGGAGCTGAAGCTTTCTTT
CDR3 protein: CASRKTGGAEAFF
V gene: TRBV12-3/TRBV12-4
clone size: NA
J gene: TRBJ1-1
D gene: TRBD1

CDR3 DNA: TGTGCCAGCAGCTTTAGCGGGAGGGCTCAAAATGAGCAGTTCTTC
CDR3 protein: CASSFSGRAQNEQFF
V gene: TRBV7-8
clone size: few
J gene: TRBJ2-1
D gene: TRBD2

CDR3 DNA: TGTGCCAGCAGCGACCTCCAAGAGACCCAGTACTTC
CDR3 protein: CASSDLQETQYF
V gene: TRBV12-3/TRBV12-4
clone size: NA
J gene: TRBJ2-5
D gene: NA

CDR3 DNA: TGTGCCAGCAGCGTGAAGGACGGGACCGGGGAGCTGTTTTTT
CDR3 protein: CASSVKDGTGELFF
V gene: TRBV9
clone size: NA
J gene: TRBJ2-2
D gene: NA

CDR3 DNA: TGTGCCAGCAGTGAAGCACTTGGGGAATCTAACTATGGCTACACCTTC
CDR3 protein: CASSEALGESNYGYTF
V gene: TRBV6-1
clone size: NA
J gene: TRBJ1-2
D gene: NA

CDR3 DNA: TGTGCCAGCAGTCAGGGGTTTGGGACCGGGGAGCTGTTTTTT
CDR3 protein: CASSQGFGTGELFF
V gene: TRBV28
clone size: NA
J gene: TRBJ2-2
D gene: NA

CDR3 DNA: TGCGCCAGCAGCTTGGTCCCCCAAGGGACTAGCGGTGATTCGGATACGCAGTATTTT
CDR3 protein: CASSLVPQGTSGDSDTQYF
V gene: TRBV5-1
clone size: NA
J gene: TRBJ2-3
D gene: TRBD2

CDR3 DNA: TGTGCCAGCAGGGCGGCCGGGACAGGGGGCCCTGAAGCTTTCTTT
CDR3 protein: CASRAAGTGGPEAFF
V gene: TRBV6-2/TRBV6-3
clone size: NA
J gene: TRBJ1-1
D gene: TRBD1

CDR3 DNA: TGCAGTGCCACGGACAGCTCTAATCAGCCCCAGCATTTT
CDR3 protein: CSATDSSNQPQHF
V gene: TRBV20-1
clone size: NA
J gene: TRBJ1-5
D gene: NA

CDR3 DNA: TGTGCCAGCAGCCGGACAGGGAACTTCTACAATGAGCAGTTCTTC
CDR3 protein: CASSRTGNFYNEQFF
V gene: TRBV11-1
clone size: many
J gene: TRBJ2-1
D gene: TRBD1

CDR3 DNA: TGTGCCAGCAGCCCTCTAACAGGGGCAGGAAACACCATATATTTT
CDR3 protein: CASSPLTGAGNTIYF
V gene: TRBV7-8
clone size: NA
J gene: TRBJ1-3
D gene: TRBD1

CDR3 DNA: TGTGCCAGCAGCTCCGTGGGAGATACGCAGTATTTT
CDR3 protein: CASSSVGDTQYF
V gene: TRBV3-1
clone size: few
J gene: TRBJ2-3
D gene: NA

CDR3 DNA: TGTGCCAGCAGCCCCGCGGGACAGAACTATGGCTACACCTTC
CDR3 protein: CASSPAGQNYGYTF
V gene: TRBV7-2
clone size: NA
J gene: TRBJ1-2
D gene: TRBD1

CDR3 DNA: TGTGCCAGCAGTCCCTTGGGATCAGGGGGCCGGAACACCGGGGAGCTGTTTTTT
CDR3 protein: CASSPLGSGGRNTGELFF
V gene: TRBV6-1
clone size: NA
J gene: TRBJ2-2
D gene: TRBD1